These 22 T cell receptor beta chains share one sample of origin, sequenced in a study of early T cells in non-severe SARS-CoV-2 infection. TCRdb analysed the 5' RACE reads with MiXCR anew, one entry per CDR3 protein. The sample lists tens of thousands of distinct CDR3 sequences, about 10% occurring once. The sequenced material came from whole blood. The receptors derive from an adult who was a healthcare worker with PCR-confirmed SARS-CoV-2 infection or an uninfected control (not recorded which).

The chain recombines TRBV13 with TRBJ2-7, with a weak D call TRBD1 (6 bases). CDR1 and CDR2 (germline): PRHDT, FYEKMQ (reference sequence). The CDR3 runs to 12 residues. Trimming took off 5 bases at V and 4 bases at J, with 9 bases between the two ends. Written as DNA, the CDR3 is TGTGCCAGCAGCCACAGGGCTTACGAGCAGTACTTC. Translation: CASSHRAYEQYF.

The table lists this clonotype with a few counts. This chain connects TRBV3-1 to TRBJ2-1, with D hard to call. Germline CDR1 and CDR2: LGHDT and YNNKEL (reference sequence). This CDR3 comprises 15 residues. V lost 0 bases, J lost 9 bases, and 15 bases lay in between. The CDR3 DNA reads TGTGCCAGCAGCCAAGATTTCGCGGCGGCCGGTGAGCAGTTCTTC. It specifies CASSQDFAAAGEQFF.

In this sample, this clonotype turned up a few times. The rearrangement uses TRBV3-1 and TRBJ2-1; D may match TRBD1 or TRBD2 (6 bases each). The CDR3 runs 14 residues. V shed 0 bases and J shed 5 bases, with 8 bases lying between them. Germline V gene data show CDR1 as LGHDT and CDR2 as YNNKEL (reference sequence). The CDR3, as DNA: TGTGCCAGCAGCCAAGATGGGGGGCACAATGAGCAGTTCTTC. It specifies CASSQDGGHNEQFF.

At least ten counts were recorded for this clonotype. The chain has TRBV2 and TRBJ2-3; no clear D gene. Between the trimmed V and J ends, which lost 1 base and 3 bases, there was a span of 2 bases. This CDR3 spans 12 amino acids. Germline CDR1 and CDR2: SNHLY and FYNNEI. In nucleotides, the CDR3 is TGTGCCAGCAGTGAAGATACAGATACGCAGTATTTT. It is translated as CASSEDTDTQYF. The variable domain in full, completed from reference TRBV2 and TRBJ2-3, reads EPEVTQTPSHQVTQMGQEVILRCVPISNHLYFYWYRQILGQKVEFLVSFYNNEISEKSEIFDDQFSVERPDGSNFTLKIRSTKLEDSAMYFCASSEDTDTQYFGPGTRLTVL.

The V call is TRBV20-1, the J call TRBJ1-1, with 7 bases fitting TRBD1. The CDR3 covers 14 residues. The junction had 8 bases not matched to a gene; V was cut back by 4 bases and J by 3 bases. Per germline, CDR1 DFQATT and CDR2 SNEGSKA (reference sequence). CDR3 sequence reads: CSAINDREYTEAFF. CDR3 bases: TGCAGTGCTATCAATGACAGGGAATACACTGAAGCTTTCTTT.

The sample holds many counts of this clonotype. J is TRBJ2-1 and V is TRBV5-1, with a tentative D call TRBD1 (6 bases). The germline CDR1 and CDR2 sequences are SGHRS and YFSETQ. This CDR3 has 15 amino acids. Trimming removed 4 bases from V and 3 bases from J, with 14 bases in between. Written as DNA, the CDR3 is TGCGCCAGCAGCCCTGGGCAGGGGCACTACAATGAGCAGTTCTTC. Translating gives CASSPGQGHYNEQFF.

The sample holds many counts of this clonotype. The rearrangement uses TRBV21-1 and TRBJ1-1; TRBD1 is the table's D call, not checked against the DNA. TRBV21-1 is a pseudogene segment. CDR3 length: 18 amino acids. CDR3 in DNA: TGTGCCAGCAGCAAAGCTAGAGACAGGGAAGTGTCCAACACTGAAGCTTTCTTT. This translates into CASSKARDREVSNTEAFF.

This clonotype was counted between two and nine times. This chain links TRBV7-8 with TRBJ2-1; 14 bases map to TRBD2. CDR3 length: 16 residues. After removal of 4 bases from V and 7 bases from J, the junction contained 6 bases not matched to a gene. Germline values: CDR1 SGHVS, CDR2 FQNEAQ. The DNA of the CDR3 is TGTGCCAGCAGCTGGGGACTAGCGGGAGTGACAAATGAGCAGTTCTTC. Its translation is CASSWGLAGVTNEQFF.

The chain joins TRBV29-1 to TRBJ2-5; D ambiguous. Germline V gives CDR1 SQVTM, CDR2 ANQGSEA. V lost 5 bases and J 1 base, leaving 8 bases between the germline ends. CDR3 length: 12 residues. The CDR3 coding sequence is TGCAGCGTTTTGCAATCCCAAGAGACCCAGTACTTC. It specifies CSVLQSQETQYF.

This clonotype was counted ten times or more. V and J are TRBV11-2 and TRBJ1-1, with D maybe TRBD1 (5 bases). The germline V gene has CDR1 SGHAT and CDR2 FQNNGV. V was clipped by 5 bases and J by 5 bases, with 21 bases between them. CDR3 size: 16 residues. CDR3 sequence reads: CASSARTLGLVTEAFF. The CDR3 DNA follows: TGTGCCAGCAGCGCGCGGACCTTGGGGCTCGTGACTGAAGCTTTCTTT.

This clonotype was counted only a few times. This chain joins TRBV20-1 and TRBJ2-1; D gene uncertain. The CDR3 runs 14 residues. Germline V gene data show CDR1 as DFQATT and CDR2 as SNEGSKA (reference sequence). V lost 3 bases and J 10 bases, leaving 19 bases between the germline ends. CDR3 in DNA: TGCAGTGCTAGGTACCCCAATGAGCCCGACGAGCAGTTCTTC. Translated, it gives CSARYPNEPDEQFF.

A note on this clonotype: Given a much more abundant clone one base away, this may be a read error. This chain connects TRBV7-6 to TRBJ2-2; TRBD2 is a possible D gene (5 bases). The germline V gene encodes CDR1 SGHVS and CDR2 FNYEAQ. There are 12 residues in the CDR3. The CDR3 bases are TGTGTCAGCACGGGGATCCCCGGGGAGCTGTTTTTT. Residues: CVSTGIPGELFF.

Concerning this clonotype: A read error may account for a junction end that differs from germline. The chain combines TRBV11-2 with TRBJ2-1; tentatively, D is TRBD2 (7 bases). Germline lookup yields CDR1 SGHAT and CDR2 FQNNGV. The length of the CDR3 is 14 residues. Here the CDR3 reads CASSLENPLGGQLF. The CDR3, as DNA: TGTGCCAGCAGCTTAGAAAACCCCCTGGGGGGGCAGTTGTTC.

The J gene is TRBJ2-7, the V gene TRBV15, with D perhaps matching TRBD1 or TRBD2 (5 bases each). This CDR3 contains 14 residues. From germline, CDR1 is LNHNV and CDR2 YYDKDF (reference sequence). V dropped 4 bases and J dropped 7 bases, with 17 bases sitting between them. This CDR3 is CATSTQGPPGEQYF. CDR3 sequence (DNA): TGTGCCACCAGCACCCAGGGCCCCCCGGGGGAGCAGTACTTC.

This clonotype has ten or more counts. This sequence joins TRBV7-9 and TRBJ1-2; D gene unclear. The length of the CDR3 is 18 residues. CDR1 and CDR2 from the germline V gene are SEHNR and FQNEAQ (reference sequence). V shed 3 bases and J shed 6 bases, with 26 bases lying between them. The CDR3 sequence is CASSLKLNTLPVTDGYTF. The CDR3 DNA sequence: TGTGCCAGCAGCTTGAAACTTAACACTCTACCAGTTACCGATGGCTACACCTTC. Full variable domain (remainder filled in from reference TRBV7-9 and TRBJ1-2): DTGVSQNPRHKITKRGQNVTFRCDPISEHNRLYWYRQTLGQGPEFLTYFQNEAQLEKSRLLSDRFSAERPKGSFSTLEIQRTEQGDSAMYLCASSLKLNTLPVTDGYTFGSGTRLTVV.

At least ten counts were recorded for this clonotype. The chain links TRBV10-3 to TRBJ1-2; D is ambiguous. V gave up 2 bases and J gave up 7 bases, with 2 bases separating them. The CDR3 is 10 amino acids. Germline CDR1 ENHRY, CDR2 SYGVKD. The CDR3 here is CAISEGGYTF. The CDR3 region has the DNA TGTGCCATCAGTGAGGGTGGCTACACCTTC.

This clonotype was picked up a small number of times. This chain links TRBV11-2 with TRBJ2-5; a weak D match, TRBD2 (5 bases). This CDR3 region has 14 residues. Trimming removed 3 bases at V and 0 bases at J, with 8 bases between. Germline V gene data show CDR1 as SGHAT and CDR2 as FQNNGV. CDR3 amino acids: CASSLGGYQETQYF. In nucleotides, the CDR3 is TGTGCCAGCAGCTTGGGCGGGTACCAAGAGACCCAGTACTTC.

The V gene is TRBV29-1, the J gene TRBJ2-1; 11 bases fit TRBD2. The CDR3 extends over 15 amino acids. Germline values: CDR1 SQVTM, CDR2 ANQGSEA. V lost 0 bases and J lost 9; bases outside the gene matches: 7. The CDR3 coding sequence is TGCAGCGTTGAAGAAGTAGCGGGAGGGCCTGGTGAGCAGTTCTTC. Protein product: CSVEEVAGGPGEQFF.

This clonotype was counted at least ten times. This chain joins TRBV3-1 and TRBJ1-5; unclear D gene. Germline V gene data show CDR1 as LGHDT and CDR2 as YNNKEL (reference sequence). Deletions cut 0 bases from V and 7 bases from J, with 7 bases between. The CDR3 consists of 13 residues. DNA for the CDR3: TGTGCCAGCAGCCAAGATACGAGACAGCCCCAGCATTTT. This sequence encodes CASSQDTRQPQHF.

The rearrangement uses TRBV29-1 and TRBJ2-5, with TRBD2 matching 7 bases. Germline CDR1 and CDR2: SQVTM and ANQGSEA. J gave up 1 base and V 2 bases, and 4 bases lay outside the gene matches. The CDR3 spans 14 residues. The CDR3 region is CSVEIAGIQETQYF. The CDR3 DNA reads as TGCAGCGTTGAAATAGCGGGTATCCAAGAGACCCAGTACTTC.

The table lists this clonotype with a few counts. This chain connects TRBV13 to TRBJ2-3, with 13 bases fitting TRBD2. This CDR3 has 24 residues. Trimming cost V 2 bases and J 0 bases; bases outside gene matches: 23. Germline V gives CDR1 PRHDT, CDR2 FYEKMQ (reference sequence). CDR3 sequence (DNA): TGTGCCAGCAGCTTACCAATCCCGGGACTAGCGGGAACAATAACGTGGGCTAGCACAGATACGCAGTATTTT. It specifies CASSLPIPGLAGTITWASTDTQYF.

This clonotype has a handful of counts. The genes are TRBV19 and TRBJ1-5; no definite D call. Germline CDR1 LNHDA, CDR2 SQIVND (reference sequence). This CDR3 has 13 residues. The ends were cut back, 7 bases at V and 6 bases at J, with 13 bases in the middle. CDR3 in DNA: TGTGCCAGTACCCCGTCACACGGTCAGCCCCAGCATTTT. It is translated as CASTPSHGQPQHF.